The TCR beta chain under discussion was sequenced for a study of blood T cell repertoires in COVID-19. Produced via immunoSEQ multiplex PCR; TCRdb's table is partial and in-frame only. Here the sample spans approximately 450,000 clones, about 90% being singletons. The CDR3 extends over 14 amino acids. Germline lookup yields CDR1 LGHDT and CDR2 YNNKEL (reference sequence). Between the trimmed V and J ends, which lost 4 bases and 6 bases, there was a span of 14 bases. The sequenced material came from PBMCs or T cells enriched from blood (not recorded which). The receptor's source is a woman aged 18-30 years with acute COVID-19. The rearrangement links TRBV3-1 (or the pseudogene TRBV3-2) to TRBJ2-3; TRBD1 is a possible D gene (6 bases). The CDR3 DNA reads as TGTGCCAGCAGCCCGGGGACAAAGGGGGATACGCAGTATTTT. The encoded protein is CASSPGTKGDTQYF.